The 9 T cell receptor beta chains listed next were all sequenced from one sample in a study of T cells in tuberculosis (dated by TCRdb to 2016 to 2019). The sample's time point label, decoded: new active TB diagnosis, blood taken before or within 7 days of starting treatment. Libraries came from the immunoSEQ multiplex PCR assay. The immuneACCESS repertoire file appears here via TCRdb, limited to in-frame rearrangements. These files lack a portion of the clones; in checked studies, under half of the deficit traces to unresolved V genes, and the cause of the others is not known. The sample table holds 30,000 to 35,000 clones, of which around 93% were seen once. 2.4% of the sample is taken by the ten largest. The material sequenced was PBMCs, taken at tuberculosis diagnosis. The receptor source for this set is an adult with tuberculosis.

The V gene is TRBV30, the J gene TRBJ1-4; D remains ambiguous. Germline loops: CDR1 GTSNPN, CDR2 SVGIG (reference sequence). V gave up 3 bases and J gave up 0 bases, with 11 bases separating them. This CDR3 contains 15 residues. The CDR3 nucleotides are TGTGCCTGGAGAGCGAAGGTTGCAACTAATGAAAAACTGTTTTTT. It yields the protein CAWRAKVATNEKLFF.

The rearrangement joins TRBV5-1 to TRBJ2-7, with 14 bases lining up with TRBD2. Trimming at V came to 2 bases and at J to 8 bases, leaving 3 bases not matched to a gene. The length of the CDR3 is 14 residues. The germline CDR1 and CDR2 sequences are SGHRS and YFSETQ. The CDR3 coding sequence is TGCGCCAGCAGCTTCGGACTAGCGGGGGGAAAGCAGTACGTC. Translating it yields CASSFGLAGGKQYV.

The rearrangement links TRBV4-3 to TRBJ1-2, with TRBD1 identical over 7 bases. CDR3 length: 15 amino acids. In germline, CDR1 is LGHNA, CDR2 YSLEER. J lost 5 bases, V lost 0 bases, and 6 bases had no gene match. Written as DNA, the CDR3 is TGCGCCAGCAGCCAAGATAAAGGGGGCGGGTATGGCTACACCTTC. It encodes CASSQDKGGGYGYTF.

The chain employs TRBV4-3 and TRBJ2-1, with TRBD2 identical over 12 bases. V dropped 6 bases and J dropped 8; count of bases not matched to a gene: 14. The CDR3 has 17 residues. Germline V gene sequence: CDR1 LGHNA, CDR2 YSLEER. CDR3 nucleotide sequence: TGCGCCAGCAGTTTTTTACCTCCTAGCGGGGGGGCCTATGAGCAGTTCTTC. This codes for CASSFLPPSGGAYEQFF.

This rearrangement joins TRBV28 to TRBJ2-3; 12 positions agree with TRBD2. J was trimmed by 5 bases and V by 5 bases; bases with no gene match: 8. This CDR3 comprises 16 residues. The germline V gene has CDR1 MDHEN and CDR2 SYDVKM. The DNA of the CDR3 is TGTGCCAGCAGTGCCTGGACTAGCGGGAAGGGAGATACGCAGTATTTT. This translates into CASSAWTSGKGDTQYF.

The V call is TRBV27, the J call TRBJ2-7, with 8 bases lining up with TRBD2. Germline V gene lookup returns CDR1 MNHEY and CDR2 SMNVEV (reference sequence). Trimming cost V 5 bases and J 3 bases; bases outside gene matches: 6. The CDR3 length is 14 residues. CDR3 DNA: TGTGCCAGCAGTACGGGGGGGGCGAGCTACGAGCAGTACGTC. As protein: CASSTGGASYEQYV.

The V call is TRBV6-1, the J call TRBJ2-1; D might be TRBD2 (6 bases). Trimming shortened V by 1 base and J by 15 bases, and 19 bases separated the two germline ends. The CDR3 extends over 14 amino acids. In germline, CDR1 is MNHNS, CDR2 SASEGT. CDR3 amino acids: CASSEDRRGFEGFF. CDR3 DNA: TGTGCCAGCAGTGAAGACAGGCGGGGCTTCGAGGGGTTCTTC.

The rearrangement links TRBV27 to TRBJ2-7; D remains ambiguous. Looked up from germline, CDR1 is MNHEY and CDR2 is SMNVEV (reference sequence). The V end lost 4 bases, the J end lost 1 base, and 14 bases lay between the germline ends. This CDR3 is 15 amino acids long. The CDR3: CASSWASPPSYEQYF. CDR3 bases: TGTGCCAGCAGTTGGGCATCTCCACCGTCCTACGAGCAGTACTTC.

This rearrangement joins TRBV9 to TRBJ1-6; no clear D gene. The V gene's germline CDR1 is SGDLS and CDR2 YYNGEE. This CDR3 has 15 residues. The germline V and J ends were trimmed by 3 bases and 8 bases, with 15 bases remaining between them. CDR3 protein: CASSAGRAEDSPLHF. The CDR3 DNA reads TGTGCCAGCAGCGCTGGGCGGGCGGAGGATTCACCCCTCCACTTT. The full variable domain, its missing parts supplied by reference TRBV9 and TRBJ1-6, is DSGVTQTPKHLITATGQRVTLRCSPRSGDLSVYWYQQSLDQGLQFLIQYYNGEERAKGNILERFSAQQFPDLHSELNLSSLELGDSALYFCASSAGRAEDSPLHFGNGTRLTVT.